Following are 28 T cell receptor beta chains from one sample sequenced in a study of T cell responses to AZD1222 COVID-19 vaccine. Clones were sequenced by immunoSEQ multiplex PCR, and TCRdb holds only the in-frame ones, with some missing. There are around 250,000 clones in the sample; approximately 95% occur only once, and around 0.6% lies in the top ten. The sequenced sample was peripheral blood, obtained on day 0 of AZD1222 vaccination. The receptors derive from an adult in good health.

The chain couples TRBV5-1 to TRBJ1-1; D unresolved. Trimming pared 0 bases from V and 2 bases from J, leaving 11 bases between. The germline gives CDR1 SGHRS, CDR2 YFSETQ. The length of the CDR3 is 15 residues. CDR3 bases: TGCGCCAGCAGCTTGGCAGGTCAGGAAAACACTGAAGCTTTCTTT. Encoded protein: CASSLAGQENTEAFF.

As concerns this clone: This sample includes further DNA sequences coding for the same CDR3. The V and J genes are TRBV28 and TRBJ1-3; 7 bases align to TRBD1. The CDR3 spans 14 residues. The V gene's germline CDR1 is MDHEN and CDR2 SYDVKM. V shed 6 bases and J 0 bases; nucleotides not matched to a gene: 2. CDR3 DNA sequence: TGTGCCAGCAGCTCAGGGGGCTCTGGAAACACCATATATTTT. It codes for CASSSGGSGNTIYF. The whole variable domain, filled in from reference TRBV28 and TRBJ1-3, reads DVKVTQSSRYLVKRTGEKVFLECVQDMDHENMFWYRQDPGLGLRLIYFSYDVKMKEKGDIPEGYSVSREKKERFSLILESASTNQTSMYLCASSSGGSGNTIYFGEGSWLTVV.

The chain combines TRBV10-1 with TRBJ2-3, with D possibly matching TRBD1 (6 bases). The germline CDR1 and CDR2 sequences are WNHNN and SYGVQD (reference sequence). Trimming cost V 6 bases and J 5 bases, with 18 bases left between them. This CDR3 comprises 15 residues. CDR3 DNA: TGCGCCAGCAGCCCCGCCCAGGGGCCCCAAGATACGCAGTATTTT. The encoded protein is CASSPAQGPQDTQYF.

J is TRBJ1-5 and V is TRBV7-2; tentative D call: TRBD1 (5 bases). The ends were cut back, 6 bases at V and 0 bases at J, with 6 bases in the middle. There are 13 residues in the CDR3. Germline lookup yields CDR1 SGHTA and CDR2 FQGNSA. In nucleotides, the CDR3 is TGTGCCAGCAGGGACAATAGCAATCAGCCCCAGCATTTT. Translation gives CASRDNSNQPQHF.

The CDR3 sequence: CASSFVQGSTNEKLFF. For the CDR3, the DNA is TGTGCCAGCAGCTTTGTACAGGGCTCGACTAATGAAAAACTGTTTTTT. The V gene is TRBV28, the J gene TRBJ1-4; weak D call: TRBD1 (6 bases). This CDR3 comprises 16 residues. Trimming shortened V by 6 bases and J by 2 bases, and 16 bases separated the two germline ends. The V gene's germline CDR1 is MDHEN and CDR2 SYDVKM.

The V call is TRBV5-1, the J call TRBJ2-5, with D possibly matching TRBD2 (7 bases). V was pared by 0 bases and J by 5 bases, with 14 bases between. The CDR3 totals 15 residues. Germline V lookup: CDR1 SGHRS, CDR2 YFSETQ. This CDR3 reads CASSLAPQGGETQYF. The CDR3 region has the DNA TGCGCCAGCAGCTTGGCCCCACAGGGAGGGGAGACCCAGTACTTC.

CDR3 nucleotide sequence: TGTGCCAGCAGCTCAGGGGTAACCGGGGAGCTGTTTTTT. Translation: CASSSGVTGELFF. The rearrangement joins TRBV7-9 to TRBJ2-2; weak D call: TRBD1 (6 bases). Germline V gives CDR1 SEHNR, CDR2 FQNEAQ (reference sequence). Trimming took off 4 bases at V and 5 bases at J, with 8 bases between the two ends. CDR3 length: 13 residues.

This chain uses TRBV3-1 (or the pseudogene TRBV3-2) with TRBJ2-7; 12 nucleotides match TRBD2. Germline loops: CDR1 LGHDT, CDR2 YNNKEL (reference sequence). The CDR3 is 15 amino acids. V was pared by 2 bases and J by 2 bases, with 1 base of the junction left unmatched. CDR3 protein: CASSQLAGGTYEQYF. In DNA, the CDR3 is TGTGCCAGCAGCCAACTAGCGGGAGGGACCTACGAGCAGTACTTC.

The chain's CDR3 is CASSPGWGPRNYNTGELFF. The DNA of the CDR3 is TGTGCCAGCAGCCCCGGGTGGGGGCCAAGGAACTACAACACCGGGGAGCTGTTTTTT. This chain connects TRBV7-7 to TRBJ2-2; D might be TRBD1 (6 bases). Germline lookup yields CDR1 SSHAT and CDR2 FNYEAQ (reference sequence). The CDR3 spans 19 residues. The V end lost 5 bases, the J end lost 2 bases, and 24 bases lay between the germline ends.

The chain links TRBV27 to TRBJ1-3; D is unresolved. CDR1 MNHEY and CDR2 SMNVEV come from the germline V gene (reference sequence). CDR3 length equals 13 residues. The V and J ends lost 2 bases and 4 bases respectively, with 6 bases between them. Here the CDR3 reads CASSLVAGNTIYF. The CDR3 nucleotides read TGTGCCAGCAGTTTAGTGGCCGGAAACACCATATATTTT.

This chain connects TRBV18 to TRBJ2-2; D uncertain. The CDR3 loop spans 13 amino acids. CDR1 KGHSH and CDR2 LQKENI come from the germline V gene. V lost 5 bases to trimming and J lost 6 bases, with 10 bases between them. The CDR3 bases are TGTGCCAGCTCAGCTACTTTCTCCGGGGAGCTGTTTTTT. The encoded protein is CASSATFSGELFF.

The rearrangement uses TRBV3-1 (or the pseudogene TRBV3-2) and TRBJ1-5; D possibly corresponds to TRBD1 (5 bases). Trimming cost V 1 base and J 0 bases, with 7 bases left between them. Germline CDR1 is LGHDT and CDR2 is YNNKEL (reference sequence). The CDR3 is 15 residues long. In nucleotides, the CDR3 is TGTGCCAGCAGCCAAGGGACACATAGCAATCAGCCCCAGCATTTT. Residues: CASSQGTHSNQPQHF.

The chain uses TRBV5-6 and TRBJ1-1; 12 positions agree with TRBD1. Germline-derived CDR1 and CDR2 are SGHDT and YYEEEE. The CDR3 totals 17 residues. The J segment lost 1 base and the V segment lost 0 bases, leaving 4 bases of the junction unmatched. The CDR3 sequence is CASSLEGQGAPNTEAFF. CDR3 in DNA: TGTGCCAGCAGCTTGGAGGGACAGGGGGCACCGAACACTGAAGCTTTCTTT.

The chain employs TRBV12-3 or TRBV12-4 and TRBJ2-7; the D is unclear. CDR3 size: 12 residues. Between the trimmed V and J ends, which lost 6 bases and 2 bases, there was a span of 8 bases. CDR3 coding DNA: TGTGCCAGCAGCACTATGACCTACGAGCAGTACTTC. Translating it yields CASSTMTYEQYF.

CDR3 sequence reads: CASARDRDAEQYF. CDR3 nucleotide sequence: TGCGCCAGCGCCAGGGACAGGGACGCCGAGCAGTACTTC. The rearrangement links TRBV10-1 to TRBJ2-7; 9 bases are a match to TRBD1. V lost 8 bases, J lost 6 bases, and 8 bases stayed unmatched. The germline V gene has CDR1 WNHNN and CDR2 SYGVQD (reference sequence). CDR3 size: 13 residues.

The genes are TRBV28 and TRBJ1-1; perhaps TRBD1 as D (5 bases). The CDR3 is 13 amino acids. Germline CDR1 MDHEN, CDR2 SYDVKM. V lost 11 bases and J lost 5, with 18 bases in between. In nucleotides, the CDR3 is TGTGCCGTGGGGCCCTGGATGGATACTGAAGCTTTCTTT. Translation gives CAVGPWMDTEAFF.

This chain links TRBV3-1 (or the pseudogene TRBV3-2) with TRBJ2-5; D remains unclear. Trimming took 0 bases from V and 4 from J, leaving 9 bases between them. CDR1 and CDR2 from the germline V gene are LGHDT and YNNKEL (reference sequence). The CDR3 is 14 amino acids. The CDR3 sequence: CASSQDLHGETQYF. CDR3 nucleotides: TGTGCCAGCAGCCAAGATCTTCACGGAGAGACCCAGTACTTC.

The gene calls are TRBV14 and TRBJ2-1; D ambiguous. This CDR3 contains 15 residues. V was shortened by 3 bases and J by 1 base, with 10 bases between the two germline ends. Germline CDR1 and CDR2: SGHDN and FVKESK. CDR3: CASSQLGTSYNEQFF. The DNA for the CDR3 is TGTGCCAGCAGCCAGCTAGGCACGTCCTACAATGAGCAGTTCTTC.

The chain uses TRBV28 and TRBJ2-3; the D is unclear. Germline V gene sequence: CDR1 MDHEN, CDR2 SYDVKM. The CDR3 covers 13 residues. V dropped 10 bases and J dropped 3 bases, with 14 bases sitting between them. The CDR3 DNA reads as TGTGCCATCCGCCAGCCTTCTACAGATACGCAGTATTTT. Translation: CAIRQPSTDTQYF.

This clone has only one observation. The rearrangement links TRBV7-6 to TRBJ1-6, with 12 bases identical to TRBD1. The CDR3 covers 18 residues. With 3 bases clipped from V and 6 bases from J, the junction kept 9 bases outside the gene matches. CDR1 SGHVS and CDR2 FNYEAQ come from the germline V gene. Written as DNA, the CDR3 is TGTGCCAGCAGCTTGGGACAGGGGGCGGCTATGGGTAATTCACCCCTCCACTTT. Protein: CASSLGQGAAMGNSPLHF.

This chain connects TRBV7-2 to TRBJ2-7; D is undetermined. Germline CDR1 is SGHTA and CDR2 is FQGNSA. The CDR3 extends over 14 amino acids. V lost 5 bases and J 5 bases, leaving 16 bases between the germline ends. The CDR3 bases are TGTGCCAGCAGCCCTGACCGAAGGACCCACGAGCAGTACTTC. The encoded protein is CASSPDRRTHEQYF.

The rearrangement uses TRBV2 and TRBJ2-7; TRBD1 matches at 8 bases. The CDR3 is made up of 14 amino acids. Germline assignment: CDR1 SNHLY and CDR2 FYNNEI. Trimming took 3 bases from V and 4 from J; bases not matched to a gene: 5. The CDR3, as DNA: TGTGCCAGCAGTGAGCAGGGGGCGAGGTACGAGCAGTACTTC. It codes for CASSEQGARYEQYF.

The chain joins TRBV25-1 to TRBJ2-1, with D hard to call. This CDR3 contains 14 residues. From germline, CDR1 is MGHDK and CDR2 SYGVNS. Trimming took 1 base from V and 6 from J, leaving 10 bases between them. CDR3 in amino acids: CASSEWSDSNEQFF. The DNA for the CDR3 is TGTGCCAGCAGTGAATGGTCCGATAGCAATGAGCAGTTCTTC.

V is TRBV28 and J is TRBJ2-7; TRBD1 matches 9 bases. Trimming at V came to 6 bases and at J to 10 bases, leaving 10 bases not matched to a gene. The CDR3 consists of 13 residues. In germline, CDR1 is MDHEN, CDR2 SYDVKM. The DNA of the CDR3 is TGTGCCAGCAGCCGGGACAGGGAAGGGAGTCAGTACTTC. Translation: CASSRDREGSQYF.

This chain links TRBV4-1 with TRBJ1-1, with D possibly matching TRBD1 (5 bases). The CDR3 totals 16 residues. The germline V and J ends were trimmed by 1 base and 4 bases, with 16 bases remaining between them. Germline CDR1 reads MGHRA; CDR2 reads YSYEKL. This CDR3 is CASSQVIGVSTTEAFF. As DNA, the CDR3 is TGCGCCAGCAGCCAAGTTATAGGGGTTTCTACCACTGAAGCTTTCTTT.

The chain carries TRBV25-1 and TRBJ1-2; possibly TRBD1 for D (5 bases). Germline assignment: CDR1 MGHDK and CDR2 SYGVNS. The CDR3 sequence is 14 residues long. Deletions cut 1 base from V and 3 bases from J, with 9 bases between. The CDR3 bases are TGTGCCAGCAGTGAATGGGACGGGGACTATGGCTACACCTTC. This encodes CASSEWDGDYGYTF.

This clone was detected only a few times. Written as DNA, the CDR3 is TGTGCCAGCGGCGGCGGCGGGAACACTGAAGCTTTCTTT. Translation gives CASGGGGNTEAFF. The chain joins TRBV28 to TRBJ1-1; unclear D gene. V lost 8 bases and J 1 base, leaving 11 bases between the germline ends. Germline V gene sequence: CDR1 MDHEN, CDR2 SYDVKM. The CDR3 spans 13 residues.

The chain links TRBV7-9 to TRBJ1-4, with D unclear. The CDR3 extends over 16 amino acids. Deletions cut 5 bases from V and 0 bases from J, with 13 bases between. Per the germline V gene, CDR1 is SEHNR and CDR2 is FQNEAQ (reference sequence). The CDR3 region has the DNA TGTGCCAGCAGCCCACGTCGTGTAGCAACTAATGAAAAACTGTTTTTT. It specifies CASSPRRVATNEKLFF.